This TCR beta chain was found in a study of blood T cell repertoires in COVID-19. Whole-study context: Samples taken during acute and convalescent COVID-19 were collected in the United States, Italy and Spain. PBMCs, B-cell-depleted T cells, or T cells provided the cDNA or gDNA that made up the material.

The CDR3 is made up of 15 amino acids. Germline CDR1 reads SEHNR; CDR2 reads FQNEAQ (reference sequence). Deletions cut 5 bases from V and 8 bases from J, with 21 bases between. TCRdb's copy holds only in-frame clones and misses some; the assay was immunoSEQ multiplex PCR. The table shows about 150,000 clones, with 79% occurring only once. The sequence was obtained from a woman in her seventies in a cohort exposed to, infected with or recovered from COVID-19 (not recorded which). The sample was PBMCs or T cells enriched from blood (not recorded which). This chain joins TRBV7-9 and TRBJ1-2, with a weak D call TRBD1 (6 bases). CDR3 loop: CASSRLGGAIIGYTF. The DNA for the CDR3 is TGTGCCAGCAGCCGCCTTGGGGGGGCCATTATAGGCTACACCTTC.